This T cell receptor beta chain was captured in a study of blood T cell repertoires in COVID-19. The germline gives CDR1 LNHDA, CDR2 SQIVND (reference sequence). This CDR3 contains 14 residues. J lost 6 bases, V lost 6 bases, and 10 bases had no gene match. Produced via immunoSEQ multiplex PCR; TCRdb's table is partial and in-frame only. Of around 450,000 clones in the sample, 90% are singletons; the top ten hold roughly 0.66%. The sequence came from a man aged 18 to 29 who had recovered from COVID-19. The chain links TRBV19 to TRBJ2-7, with 8 positions matching TRBD2. The sample consisted of PBMCs or T cells enriched from blood (not recorded which). The CDR3: CASRPGLERSEQYF. CDR3 coding DNA: TGTGCCAGTAGACCGGGACTAGAAAGATCCGAGCAGTACTTC.